The text below deals with one TCR beta chain. V shed 2 bases and J shed 9 bases, with 11 bases lying between them. There are 12 residues in the CDR3. Germline V gene data show CDR1 as MNHEY and CDR2 as SVGAGI. Profiled with immunoSEQ multiplex PCR; TCRdb holds only in-frame clones, not every one. Of roughly 97,000 clones in the sample, about 90% are singletons; the top ten hold around 5.9%. These data come from a study of OX40 agonist ivuxolimab in advanced cancers. Study at large: Ivuxolimab was delivered to patients intravenously every 2 weeks at doses spanning 0.01 to 10 mg/kg. Cancers in dose escalation were hepatocellular, melanoma, renal cell and head and neck. A history of anti-PD-1, anti-PD-L1 or anti-CTLA-4 therapy was acceptable, and 40% had some.

This specimen was CD4+ or CD8+ T cells sorted from blood, taken in a trial of the OX40 agonist ivuxolimab. The chain recombines TRBV6-5 with TRBJ2-7; weak D call: TRBD2 (5 bases). The sequence was obtained from an adult with an advanced solid tumor such as melanoma, head and neck, liver or kidney cancer. The CDR3 spells CASSYQKGGQYF. DNA of the CDR3: TGTGCCAGCAGTTACCAAAAAGGAGGGCAGTACTTC.